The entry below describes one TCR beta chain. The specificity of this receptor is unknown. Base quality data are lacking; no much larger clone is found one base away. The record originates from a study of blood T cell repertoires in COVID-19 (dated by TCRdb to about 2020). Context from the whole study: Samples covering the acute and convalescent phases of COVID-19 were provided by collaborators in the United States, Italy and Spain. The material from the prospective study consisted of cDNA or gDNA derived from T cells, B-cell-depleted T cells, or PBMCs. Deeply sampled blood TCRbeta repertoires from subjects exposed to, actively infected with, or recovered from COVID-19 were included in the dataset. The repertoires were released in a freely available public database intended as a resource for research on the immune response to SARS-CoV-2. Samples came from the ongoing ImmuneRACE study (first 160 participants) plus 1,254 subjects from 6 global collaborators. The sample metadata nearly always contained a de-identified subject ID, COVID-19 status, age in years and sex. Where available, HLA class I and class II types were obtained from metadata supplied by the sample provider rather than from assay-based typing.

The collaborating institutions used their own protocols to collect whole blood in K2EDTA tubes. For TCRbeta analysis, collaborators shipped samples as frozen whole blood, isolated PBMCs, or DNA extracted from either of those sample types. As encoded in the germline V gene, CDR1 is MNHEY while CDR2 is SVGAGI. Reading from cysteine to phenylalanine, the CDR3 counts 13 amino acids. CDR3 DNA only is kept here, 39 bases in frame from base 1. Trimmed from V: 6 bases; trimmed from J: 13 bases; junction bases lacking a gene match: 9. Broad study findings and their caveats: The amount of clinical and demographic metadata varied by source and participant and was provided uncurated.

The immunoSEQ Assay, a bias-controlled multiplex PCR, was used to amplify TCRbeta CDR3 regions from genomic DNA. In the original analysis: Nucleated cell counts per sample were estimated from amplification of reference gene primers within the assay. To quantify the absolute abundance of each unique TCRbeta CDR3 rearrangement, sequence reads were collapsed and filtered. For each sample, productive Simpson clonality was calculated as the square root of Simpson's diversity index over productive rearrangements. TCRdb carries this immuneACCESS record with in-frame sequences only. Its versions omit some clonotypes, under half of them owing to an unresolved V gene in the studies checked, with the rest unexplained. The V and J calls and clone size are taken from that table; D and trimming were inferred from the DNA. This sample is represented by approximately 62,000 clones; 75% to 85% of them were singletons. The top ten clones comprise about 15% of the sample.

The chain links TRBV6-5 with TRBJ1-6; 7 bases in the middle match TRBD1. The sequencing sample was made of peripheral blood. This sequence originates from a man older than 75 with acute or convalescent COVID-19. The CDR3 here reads CASSGTVKDPLHF. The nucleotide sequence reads TGTGCCAGCAGCGGGACAGTCAAGGATCCCCTCCACTTT.